This TCR beta chain came from a study of T-cell reconstitution after alpha-beta-depleted transplantation in children. Study findings and constraints: Two months or so post-transplant, alpha-beta T cells reportedly derived from several hundred expanded graft clones. The main origin of T-cell counts and diversity one year after transplant was newly produced T cells. The origin of high day-60 TCRbeta diversity in some patients lay in surviving recipient T cells and thymic progenitors.

The germline V and J ends were trimmed by 4 bases and 0 bases, with 4 bases remaining between them. CDR3 length: 13 residues. Germline CDR1 and CDR2: SEHNR and FQNEAQ (reference sequence). This clonotype was seen many times. The antigen is unknown. Library preparation (for TCRbeta) was performed with unique molecular identifiers. TCRdb reanalysed the PCR reads using MiXCR and keeps one entry per CDR3 protein. The sample holds about 200,000 distinct CDR3 sequences; 6.6% are singletons and the top ten take approximately 6%. The source of this sequence is a boy between 2 and 10 years old with acute lymphoblastic leukemia, due to receive a stem cell transplant. This material consisted of PBMCs, taken before TCRalphabeta/CD19-depleted stem cell transplant. This chain connects TRBV7-9 to TRBJ2-1; D remains ambiguous. The CDR3 region is CASSSPSYNEQFF. CDR3 sequence (DNA): TGTGCCAGCAGCTCCCCCTCCTACAATGAGCAGTTCTTC.